This T cell receptor beta chain was captured by sequencing in a study of blood T cell repertoires in COVID-19. The overall study: Samples representing acute and convalescent COVID-19 were sourced from the United States, Italy and Spain. Sources were T cells, B-cell-depleted T cells, or PBMCs; the material itself was cDNA or gDNA.

With 7 bases clipped from V and 7 bases from J, the junction kept 7 bases outside the gene matches. This CDR3 is built from 13 residues. Looked up from germline, CDR1 is SGHRS and CDR2 is YFSETQ. Methods used by the authors: Nucleated cell number was recorded as an estimate derived from reference gene primer amplification. Sequencing was performed with immunoSEQ multiplex PCR; in TCRdb, only in-frame clones are kept and a portion is missing. The DNA was the basis for D and trimming; V, J and clone size are from that table. The data show 65,000 to 75,000 clones, with 85% to 90% seen just once and approximately 5% held by the top ten.

The V and J genes are TRBV5-1 and TRBJ1-2; 10 positions match TRBD1. The sequenced sample was peripheral blood. The TCR sequence derives from a woman in her 50s with active COVID-19. The CDR3 sequence is CASYETGGSGYTF. The DNA of the CDR3 is TGCGCCAGCTATGAGACAGGGGGCTCTGGCTACACCTTC.